This T cell receptor (beta chain) was identified in a study of blood T cell repertoires in COVID-19. Study information: Acute and convalescent COVID-19 samples came from the United States, Italy and Spain.

In the study's own analysis: Using reference gene primer amplification, nucleated cell counts were estimated. Here immunoSEQ multiplex PCR was the method, and the copy in TCRdb shows in-frame clones only, minus some. D and trimming come from the DNA, and the V and J calls and clone size come from that table. Of roughly 180,000 clones in the sample, 75% to 80% are singletons; the top ten hold roughly 8.7%. The sequencing input was peripheral blood. The sequence came from a woman in her 50s with active or convalescent COVID-19.

Here the CDR3 reads CASSLAGQGYEQYF. The CDR3 coding sequence is TGTGCCAGCAGCTTGGCGGGACAGGGATACGAGCAGTACTTC. V usage is TRBV5-4 and J usage is TRBJ2-7; TRBD1 aligns across 9 bases. Germline V gene data show CDR1 as SGHNT and CDR2 as YYREEE (reference sequence). V dropped 0 bases and J dropped 4; count of bases not matched to a gene: 2. CDR3 length: 14 residues.